A selection of T cell receptor beta chains follows, all from one sample in a study of T cell responses to AZD1222 COVID-19 vaccine. Using immunoSEQ multiplex PCR, the repertoire was profiled, and TCRdb retains in-frame clones only, with some absent. Of over 85,000 clones detected, about 90% appear once; the ten largest clones hold 3.2%. The input for sequencing was peripheral blood, taken on day 0 of AZD1222 vaccination. All receptors come from an adult in good health. Each CDR3 is given without its conserved first and last residue.

>TRBJ2-7|TRBV30
AWNARVEHEQY
>TRBJ1-4|TRBV6-2/TRBV6-3
ASSPVNEKLF
>TRBJ2-7|TRBV19
ASSIDLGAGGRYEQY
>TRBJ1-2|TRBV3-1/TRBV3-2
ASSLHGGTDYGYT
>TRBJ1-4|TRBV9
ASSPDPGKLF
>TRBJ2-3|TRBV7-3
ASSSGLDTDTQY
>TRBJ1-1|TRBV20-1
SAPIQQAF
>TRBJ2-1|TRBV5-1
ASSLASGRLNGNEQF
>TRBJ2-7|TRBV24-1
ATSDSRGGPYEQY
>TRBJ1-1|TRBV19
ASTKHGQGNTEAF
>TRBJ2-7|TRBV7-8
ASSFRGNYEQY
>TRBJ1-1|TRBV27
ASSFRQPHTEAF
>TRBJ2-6|TRBV5-1
ASSTTGGRANVLT
>TRBJ2-3|TRBV7-9
ASSSTSTDTQY
>TRBJ1-2|TRBV3-1/TRBV3-2
ASSQDVGGPNYGYT
>TRBJ2-7|TRBV28
ASSDRYEQY